This TCR beta chain was documented in a study of blood T cells in healthy people across ages (dated by TCRdb to 2014 to 2015). A note on the overall study: Template switching captured roughly one uniquely barcoded TCR beta cDNA molecule per two T cells in model experiments. Using deep sequencing normalized with unique cDNA molecular identifiers, the study measured how TCR beta repertoire diversity changes with age. The donors were divided into four age groups: young (average approximately 17 years), middle-aged (about 39), aged (approximately 62) and long-lived (82). To avoid experimental bias, donors of different ages were randomly spread across the sequencing lanes. Using the same blood draw, the study looked at two additional independent replicas of 1 million unique cDNA reads for two donors, one aged 18 to 30 and the other aged 80 or older. Study-level results and caveats: Since profiling was done on bulk unsorted PBMCs, naive and antigen-experienced compartments could not be conclusively compared. Observed TCR beta diversity per million T cells fell roughly linearly with age, and a significant reduction was already apparent by age roughly 40. Total diversity estimates from one million sequenced T cells were considered lower bounds and underestimates. The long-lived group showed more naive CD4+ T cells, fewer expanded clones and increased TCR diversity than the aged group, suggesting age selection. The CMV infection status of donors was not known, potentially confounding age-related changes in expanded clonotypes. The percentage of naive T cells measured by flow cytometry correlated strongly with observed TCR beta diversity.

Between the V and J ends, shortened by 3 bases and 2 bases respectively, the junction contains 9 bases. The CDR3 runs 14 residues from the cysteine to the phenylalanine. The DNA shown is the 42-base CDR3, in frame from base 1. CDR1 and CDR2 were assigned from the germline V gene (reference sequence) as WNHNN and SYGVQD. Library generation was performed with 5' RACE. TCRdb names Illumina HiSeq 2500 as the instrument used. The second PCR ran for about 7 to 11 cycles and used a J-beta primer mix along with a sample-barcoded 5' primer. Each TCR beta cDNA molecule received a unique molecular identifier from a template-switch 5' adaptor carrying 12 random nucleotides. Each sample yielded at least 3 million CDR3-containing paired-end reads. First-strand cDNA synthesis was performed from all RNA using the Mint cDNA synthesis kit, with priming by a TRBC-specific oligonucleotide. Following uracil-DNA glycosylase treatment, a first 18-cycle PCR with universal primers M1SS and BC2_uni_R was performed on all cDNA. Per the original workflow: Normalization of each sample was performed by random selection of 1 million high-quality reads, each carrying a distinct molecular identifier. Instead of being binned into consensus sequences, reads with shared molecular identifiers were discarded. MiTCR, run with a Q25 quality threshold and the strictest error-elimination algorithm, handled CDR3 identification, clonotype clustering and error correction. A nonparametric unseen species model using Euler transformation provided a lower-bound estimate of total TCR beta diversity. TCRdb reanalyzed the raw reads on its own, using fastp at Q25 for trimming and MiXCR for clone calling, and kept in-frame beta chains. Entries that share a CDR3 protein sequence are merged under the most common genes and DNA. TCRdb, not the original authors, processed these V and J calls. This sample is represented by about 1,500,000 distinct CDR3 sequences; 35% to 45% of them were singletons. Approximately 7.9% of the sample belongs to the ten largest clones.

A remark on this clonotype: Its antigen target is currently unknown. The record has no base qualities; no much larger clone is one base away.

The donors were around 39 Caucasian individuals from Russia, aged roughly 6 to 100 years, who were systemically healthy. Each donor gave about 9.2 milliliters of peripheral blood, drawn into EDTA-treated Vacutainer tubes. Ficoll-Paque density-gradient centrifugation was used to isolate PBMCs, with at least 6.5 million per sample. Trizol reagent was used to extract total RNA from the PBMCs, yielding at least 6 micrograms per sample. For every donor, flow cytometry on a PBMC aliquot measured the percentage of naive CD45RAhigh/CD27high T cells. The chain was built from TRBV10-1 and TRBJ2-3; the D gene is unclear. Sequencing input: blood. The TCR was taken from a woman between 18 and 29 years old in good health. The DNA sequence follows: TGCGCCAGCAGTGATGGCAGTCCCACAGATACGCAGTATTTT. It specifies CASSDGSPTDTQYF.